The 17 T cell receptor beta chains in this list originate from one sample, sequenced in a study of cytomegalovirus exposure and HLA in healthy donors. Both 60 Vbeta primers and 13 Jbeta primers went into the PCR. Repertoires were generated with immunoSEQ multiplex PCR, while TCRdb's copy carries only in-frame clones and drops some. The sample contains 90,000 to 110,000 clones, approximately 80% of which appear only once. The sample comprised PBMCs. These receptors originate from a male donor in good health and CMV-seronegative.

V is TRBV6-5 and J is TRBJ2-7; 8 bases fit TRBD1. CDR3 length equals 14 residues. The V segment lost 6 bases and the J segment 6 bases; nucleotides outside the gene matches: 10. Germline lookup yields CDR1 MNHEY and CDR2 SVGAGI. The CDR3: CASSRSGGRGEQYF. The DNA of the CDR3 is TGTGCCAGCAGCCGATCAGGGGGCCGGGGCGAGCAGTACTTC.

This clone was found once. This chain connects TRBV19 to TRBJ1-2; 9 nucleotides align to TRBD1. The CDR3 length is 15 residues. The trim removed 5 bases at V and 5 bases at J, leaving 9 bases unmatched. The germline V gene has CDR1 LNHDA and CDR2 SQIVND (reference sequence). In nucleotides, the CDR3 is TGTGCCAGTAGTCCGGGACAGGGAGACTGGTATGGCTACACCTTC. It translates to CASSPGQGDWYGYTF.

This clone was counted a few times. The CDR3 protein is CASSSLAGAGNEQFF. Here the CDR3 DNA reads TGTGCCAGCAGCTCACTAGCGGGAGCGGGCAATGAGCAGTTCTTC. The chain joins TRBV5-5 to TRBJ2-1; 11 bases are a match to TRBD2. Trimming took 3 bases from V and 6 from J; bases not matched to a gene: 5. CDR3 length equals 15 residues. Germline CDR1 reads SGHKS; CDR2 reads YYEKEE (reference sequence). Full variable domain (outside the CDR3, taken from reference TRBV5-5 and TRBJ2-1): DAGVTQSPTHLIKTRGQQVTLRCSPISGHKSVSWYQQVLGQGPQFIFQYYEKEERGRGNFPDRFSARQFPNYSSELNVNALLLGDSALYLCASSSLAGAGNEQFFGPGTRLTVL.

The rearrangement joins TRBV30 to TRBJ2-1; unclear D gene. Trimming pared 0 bases from V and 0 bases from J, leaving 9 bases between. Germline loops: CDR1 GTSNPN, CDR2 SVGIG (reference sequence). This CDR3 is 15 amino acids long. The CDR3 spells CAWSVKPSSYNEQFF. The CDR3 DNA is TGTGCCTGGAGTGTAAAACCGAGCTCCTACAATGAGCAGTTCTTC.

This clone has just a few counts. The chain links TRBV10-3 to TRBJ1-5; no firm D call. The CDR3 contains 14 residues. V dropped 0 bases and J dropped 6 bases, with 9 bases sitting between them. Germline V gives CDR1 ENHRY, CDR2 SYGVKD. CDR3 sequence: CAISESAQPQPQHF. CDR3 sequence (DNA): TGTGCCATCAGTGAGTCTGCACAGCCTCAGCCCCAGCATTTT.

This chain uses TRBV2 with TRBJ2-3; D remains unclear. This CDR3 has 13 residues. Germline V CDR1 and CDR2: SNHLY, FYNNEI. V was clipped by 3 bases and J by 0 bases, with 4 bases between them. The CDR3 loop reads CASSDGSTDTQYF. CDR3 coding DNA: TGTGCCAGCAGTGACGGGAGCACAGATACGCAGTATTTT.

The chain uses TRBV5-1 and TRBJ2-6, with D possibly TRBD1 on 6 matching bases. Germline lookup yields CDR1 SGHRS and CDR2 YFSETQ. V was pared by 0 bases and J by 4 bases, with 8 bases between. The CDR3 runs to 15 residues. The CDR3 loop reads CASSLGGGGANVLTF. In DNA, the CDR3 is TGCGCCAGCAGCTTGGGAGGGGGAGGGGCCAACGTCCTGACTTTC.

This rearrangement joins TRBV5-1 to TRBJ1-1; TRBD1 matches at 11 bases. This CDR3 is 17 amino acids long. The ends lost 2 bases at V and 3 bases at J; junction bases unmatched: 9. Germline lookup yields CDR1 SGHRS and CDR2 YFSETQ. CDR3 amino acids: CASSFGTGGKLDTEAFF. CDR3 DNA: TGCGCCAGCAGCTTCGGGACAGGGGGAAAGTTGGACACTGAAGCTTTCTTT.

The chain employs TRBV11-3 and TRBJ2-3, with 7 bases matching TRBD2. V shed 5 bases and J 4 bases; nucleotides not matched to a gene: 6. Germline CDR1 and CDR2: SGHNT and YENEEA. The CDR3 covers 14 residues. The DNA for the CDR3 is TGTGCCAGCAGCCCCGGGACTACATCAGATACGCAGTATTTT. Translation gives CASSPGTTSDTQYF.

V usage is TRBV6-1 and J usage is TRBJ1-5, with D perhaps TRBD1 (6 bases). This CDR3 spans 13 amino acids. V dropped 7 bases and J dropped 6 bases, with 13 bases sitting between them. Germline CDR1 reads MNHNS; CDR2 reads SASEGT. The CDR3 spells CASTGGGGQPQHF. CDR3 DNA: TGTGCCAGCACTGGGGGCGGCGGTCAGCCCCAGCATTTT.

The chain couples TRBV9 to TRBJ2-1, with TRBD2 identical over 7 bases. Germline V gives CDR1 SGDLS, CDR2 YYNGEE. The length of the CDR3 is 15 residues. V shed 0 bases, J shed 7 bases, and the junction held 7 bases outside the gene matches. CDR3 coding DNA: TGTGCCAGCAGCGTAGGTGGCGGGAGTAAGAATGAGCAGTTCTTC. This translates into CASSVGGGSKNEQFF.

In its sample, this clone was seen a few times. V usage is TRBV6-1 and J usage is TRBJ1-1, with TRBD1 identical over 7 bases. J lost 4 bases, V lost 11 bases, and 10 bases had no gene match. CDR3 length: 13 amino acids. Germline V gene data show CDR1 as MNHNS and CDR2 as SASEGT. CDR3 sequence: CAGDSVFGTEAFF. CDR3 nucleotide sequence: TGTGCCGGGGACAGTGTTTTTGGCACTGAAGCTTTCTTT.

The J gene is TRBJ1-6, the V gene TRBV19, with a weak D call TRBD1 (6 bases). Germline V gene data show CDR1 as LNHDA and CDR2 as SQIVND (reference sequence). The length of the CDR3 is 15 residues. With 5 bases removed from V and 10 bases from J, the gap between germline ends came to 18 bases. The CDR3 region has the DNA TGTGCCAGTAGTCCCTCACAGGGAGATGGGTCACCCCTCCACTTT. It codes for CASSPSQGDGSPLHF.

This sequence joins TRBV10-3 and TRBJ1-4; no reliable D call. Between the trimmed V and J ends, which lost 3 bases and 5 bases, there was a span of 7 bases. CDR3 length: 13 residues. Germline lookup yields CDR1 ENHRY and CDR2 SYGVKD. CDR3 sequence: CAISDRMNEKLFF. The CDR3 DNA follows: TGTGCCATCAGTGACAGGATGAATGAAAAACTGTTTTTT.

The J gene is TRBJ1-2, the V gene TRBV4-2; 8 positions match TRBD1. The CDR3 spans 20 residues. Trimming cost V 0 bases and J 0 bases; bases outside gene matches: 15. CDR1 and CDR2 (germline): LGHNA, YNFKEQ. This CDR3 is CASSQETRDRLPLANYGYTF. In DNA form, the CDR3 reads TGTGCCAGCAGCCAAGAAACCCGGGACAGGCTTCCGTTAGCTAACTATGGCTACACCTTC.

The chain links TRBV19 to TRBJ1-5; 9 bases fit TRBD1. The CDR3 sequence is 14 residues long. The ends lost 8 bases at V and 11 bases at J; junction bases unmatched: 13. Germline CDR1 reads LNHDA; CDR2 reads SQIVND (reference sequence). CDR3 loop: CASGDREGTGSQHF. CDR3 DNA sequence: TGTGCCAGTGGCGACAGGGAAGGGACAGGGTCCCAGCATTTT. Drawing the rest from reference TRBV19 and TRBJ1-5, the complete variable domain is DGGITQSPKYLFRKEGQNVTLSCEQNLNHDAMYWYRQDPGQGLRLIYYSQIVNDFQKGDIAEGYSVSREKKESFPLTVTSAQKNPTAFYLCASGDREGTGSQHFGDGTRLSIL.

The chain employs TRBV2 and TRBJ1-5, with no clear D. Germline CDR1 and CDR2: SNHLY and FYNNEI. The CDR3 has 11 residues. Trimming removed 4 bases from V and 12 bases from J, with 10 bases in between. The CDR3: CASSVRHFQHF. The CDR3 nucleotides read TGTGCCAGCAGTGTCCGTCACTTCCAGCATTTT. The full variable domain, with the rest looked up from reference TRBV2 and TRBJ1-5, is EPEVTQTPSHQVTQMGQEVILRCVPISNHLYFYWYRQILGQKVEFLVSFYNNEISEKSEIFDDQFSVERPDGSNFTLKIRSTKLEDSAMYFCASSVRHFQHFGDGTRLSIL.